The sequence of this T cell receptor beta chain was determined in a study of cytomegalovirus exposure and HLA in healthy donors. PCR used 60 Vbeta primers and 13 Jbeta primers. In the authors' methods: Roughly 11 million shared chains were among around 78 million unique TCR beta chains counted in a later analysis. TCRdb's copy holds only in-frame clones and misses some; the assay was immunoSEQ multiplex PCR. V and J calls and clone size come straight from that table; D and trimming were deduced from the DNA. The sample has more than 90,000 clones, over 60% seen once. The CDR3 sequence is 17 residues long. Germline CDR1 WSHSY, CDR2 SAAADI. V was clipped by 0 bases and J by 2 bases, with 16 bases between them.

This chain links TRBV10-2 with TRBJ1-1, with D perhaps matching TRBD1 (6 bases). The receptor comes from a human donor in good health. The sequencing sample was made of PBMCs. The CDR3 bases are TGCGCCAGCAGTGAGTCGAGACGCCGGGGGGCAAACACTGAAGCTTTCTTT. Translated: CASSESRRRGANTEAFF.